The sequence of this T cell receptor (beta chain) was determined in a study of blood T cell repertoires in COVID-19. Assay used: immunoSEQ multiplex PCR; TCRdb lists only in-frame clones, some missing. Altogether roughly 220,000 clones are present, 85% to 90% being singletons, with the ten largest covering about 2.9%. With 1 base removed from V and 0 bases from J, the gap between germline ends came to 9 bases. CDR1 is SGHTA, CDR2 FQGNSA, per germline. The CDR3 is 15 residues long. The material sequenced was peripheral blood. This sequence joins TRBV7-2 and TRBJ1-2; maybe TRBD1 (5 bases). This TCR came from a man aged 55-75 years with acute or convalescent COVID-19. The CDR3 protein is CASSLDGGANYGYTF. Here the CDR3 DNA reads TGTGCCAGCAGCTTAGACGGGGGAGCTAACTATGGCTACACCTTC. Supplemented by reference TRBV7-2 and TRBJ1-2, the full variable domain reads GAGVSQSPSNKVTEKGKDVELRCDPISGHTALYWYRQSLGQGLEFLIYFQGNSAPDKSGLPSDRFSAERTGGSVSTLTIQRTQQEDSAVYLCASSLDGGANYGYTFGSGTRLTVV.